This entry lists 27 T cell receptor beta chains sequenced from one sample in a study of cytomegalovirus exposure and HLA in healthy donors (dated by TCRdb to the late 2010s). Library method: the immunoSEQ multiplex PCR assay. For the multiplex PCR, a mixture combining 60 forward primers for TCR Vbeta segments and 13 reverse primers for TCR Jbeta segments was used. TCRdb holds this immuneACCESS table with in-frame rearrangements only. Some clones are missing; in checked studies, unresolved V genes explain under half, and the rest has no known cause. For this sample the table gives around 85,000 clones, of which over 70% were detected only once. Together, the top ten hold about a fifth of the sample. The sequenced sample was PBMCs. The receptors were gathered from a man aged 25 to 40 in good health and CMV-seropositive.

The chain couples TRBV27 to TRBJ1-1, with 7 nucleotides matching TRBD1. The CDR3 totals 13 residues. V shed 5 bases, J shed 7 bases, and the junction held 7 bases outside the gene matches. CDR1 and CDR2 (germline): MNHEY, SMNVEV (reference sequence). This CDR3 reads CASSPDREVEAFF. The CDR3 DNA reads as TGTGCCAGCAGTCCAGACAGGGAGGTTGAAGCTTTCTTT.

CDR3 nucleotides: TGTGCCAGCAGCCGTCCCGGGACAGGTTACGAGCAGTACTTC. It encodes CASSRPGTGYEQYF. This chain connects TRBV25-1 to TRBJ2-7, with 8 bases that match TRBD1. Germline-derived CDR1 and CDR2 are MGHDK and SYGVNS. Trimming cost V 6 bases and J 4 bases; bases outside gene matches: 8. This CDR3 is 14 amino acids long.

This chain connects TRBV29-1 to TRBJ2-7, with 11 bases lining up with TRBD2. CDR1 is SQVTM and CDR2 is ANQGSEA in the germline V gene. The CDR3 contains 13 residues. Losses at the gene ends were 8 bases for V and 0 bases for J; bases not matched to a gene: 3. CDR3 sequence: CSISGGGSYEQYF. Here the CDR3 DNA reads TGCAGCATTAGCGGGGGGGGCTCCTACGAGCAGTACTTC.

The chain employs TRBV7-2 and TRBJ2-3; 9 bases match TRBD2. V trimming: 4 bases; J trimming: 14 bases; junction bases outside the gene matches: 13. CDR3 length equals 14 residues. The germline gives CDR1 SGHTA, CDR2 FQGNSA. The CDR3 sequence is CASSSRTSESYGYF. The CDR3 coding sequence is TGTGCCAGCAGCTCAAGGACTAGCGAGAGCTACGGGTATTTT.

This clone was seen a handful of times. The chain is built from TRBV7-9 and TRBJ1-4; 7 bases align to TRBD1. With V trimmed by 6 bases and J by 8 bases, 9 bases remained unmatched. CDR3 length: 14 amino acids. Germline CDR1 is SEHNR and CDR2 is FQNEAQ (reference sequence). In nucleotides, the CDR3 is TGTGCCAGCAGTCTAGACAGGGATGAGGAAAAACTGTTTTTT. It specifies CASSLDRDEEKLFF.

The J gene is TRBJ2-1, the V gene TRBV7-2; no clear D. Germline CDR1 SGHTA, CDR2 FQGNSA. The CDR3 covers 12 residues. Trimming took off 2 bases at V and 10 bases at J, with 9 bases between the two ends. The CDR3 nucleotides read TGTGCCAGCAGCTTATTCAGCGACGAGCAGTTCTTC. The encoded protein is CASSLFSDEQFF.

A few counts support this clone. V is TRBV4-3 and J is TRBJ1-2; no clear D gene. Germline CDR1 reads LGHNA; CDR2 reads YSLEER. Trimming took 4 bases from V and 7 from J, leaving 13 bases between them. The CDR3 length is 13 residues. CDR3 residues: CASSLRDFSGYTF. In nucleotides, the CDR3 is TGCGCCAGCAGCCTGAGGGATTTTAGTGGCTACACCTTC.

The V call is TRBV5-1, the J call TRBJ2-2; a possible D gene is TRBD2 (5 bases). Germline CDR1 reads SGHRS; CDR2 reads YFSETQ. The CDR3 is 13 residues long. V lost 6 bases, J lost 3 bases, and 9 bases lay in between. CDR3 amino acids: CASTRTDTGELFF. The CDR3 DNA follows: TGCGCCAGCACCCGGACTGACACCGGGGAGCTGTTTTTT.

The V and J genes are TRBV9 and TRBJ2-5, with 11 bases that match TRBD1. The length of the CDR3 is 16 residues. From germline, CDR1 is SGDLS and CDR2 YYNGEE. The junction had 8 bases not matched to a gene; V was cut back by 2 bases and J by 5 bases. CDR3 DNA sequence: TGTGCCAGCAGCGTTGGGACAGGGGGTCGGGAGGAGACCCAGTACTTC. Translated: CASSVGTGGREETQYF.

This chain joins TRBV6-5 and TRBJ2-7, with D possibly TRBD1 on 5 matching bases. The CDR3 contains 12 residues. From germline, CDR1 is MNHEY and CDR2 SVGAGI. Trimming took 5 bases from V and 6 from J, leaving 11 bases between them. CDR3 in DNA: TGTGCCAGCAGTCCACTTCAGGGCGAGCAGTACTTC. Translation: CASSPLQGEQYF.

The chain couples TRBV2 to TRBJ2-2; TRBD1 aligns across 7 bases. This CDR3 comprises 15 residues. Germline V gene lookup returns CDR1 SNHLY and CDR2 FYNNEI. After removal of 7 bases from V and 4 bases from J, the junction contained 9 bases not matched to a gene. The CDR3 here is CASTRMGQTTGELFF. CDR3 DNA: TGTGCCAGCACTAGAATGGGACAGACCACCGGGGAGCTGTTTTTT.

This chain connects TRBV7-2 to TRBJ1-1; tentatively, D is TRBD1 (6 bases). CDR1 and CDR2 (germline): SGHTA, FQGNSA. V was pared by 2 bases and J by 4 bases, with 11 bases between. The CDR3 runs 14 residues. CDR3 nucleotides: TGTGCCAGCAGCTTATACAGGGAGGGCACTGAAGCTTTCTTT. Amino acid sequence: CASSLYREGTEAFF. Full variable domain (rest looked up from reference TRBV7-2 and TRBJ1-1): GAGVSQSPSNKVTEKGKDVELRCDPISGHTALYWYRQSLGQGLEFLIYFQGNSAPDKSGLPSDRFSAERTGGSVSTLTIQRTQQEDSAVYLCASSLYREGTEAFFGQGTRLTVV.

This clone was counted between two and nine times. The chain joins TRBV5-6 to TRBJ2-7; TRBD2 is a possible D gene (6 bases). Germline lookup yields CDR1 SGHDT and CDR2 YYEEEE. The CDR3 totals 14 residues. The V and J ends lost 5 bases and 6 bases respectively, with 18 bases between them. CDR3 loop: CASRLEAAEGEQYF. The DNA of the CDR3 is TGTGCCAGCAGGCTCGAGGCGGCGGAGGGCGAGCAGTACTTC. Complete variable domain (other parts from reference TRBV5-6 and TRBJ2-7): DAGVTQSPTHLIKTRGQQVTLRCSPKSGHDTVSWYQQALGQGPQFIFQYYEEEERQRGNFPDRFSGHQFPNYSSELNVNALLLGDSALYLCASRLEAAEGEQYFGPGTRLTVT.

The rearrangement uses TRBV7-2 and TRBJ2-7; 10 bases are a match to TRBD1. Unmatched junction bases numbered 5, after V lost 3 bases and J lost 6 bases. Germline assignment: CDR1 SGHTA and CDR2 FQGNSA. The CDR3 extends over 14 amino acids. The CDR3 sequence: CASSLGTGVGEQYF. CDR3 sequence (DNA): TGTGCCAGCAGCTTGGGGACAGGGGTCGGCGAGCAGTACTTC.

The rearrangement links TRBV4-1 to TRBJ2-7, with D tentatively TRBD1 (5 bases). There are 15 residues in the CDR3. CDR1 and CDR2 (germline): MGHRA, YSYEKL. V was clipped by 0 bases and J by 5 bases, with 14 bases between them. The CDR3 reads CASSQETQGYDEQYF. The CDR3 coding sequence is TGCGCCAGCAGCCAAGAAACGCAGGGTTACGACGAGCAGTACTTC.

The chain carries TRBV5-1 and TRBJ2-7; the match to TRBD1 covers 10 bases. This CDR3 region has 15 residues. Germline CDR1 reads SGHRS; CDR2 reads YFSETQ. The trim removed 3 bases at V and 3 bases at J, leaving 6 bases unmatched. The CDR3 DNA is TGCGCCAGCAGCTCCCGGGACAGGGGTAACTACGAGCAGTACTTC. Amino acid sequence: CASSSRDRGNYEQYF.

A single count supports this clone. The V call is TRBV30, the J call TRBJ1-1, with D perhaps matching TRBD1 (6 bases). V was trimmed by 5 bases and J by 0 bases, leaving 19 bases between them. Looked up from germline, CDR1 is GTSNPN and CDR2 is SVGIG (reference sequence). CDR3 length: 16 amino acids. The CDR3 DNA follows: TGTGCCTGGGAGACTACGGGGAAGGGGGTGAACACTGAAGCTTTCTTT. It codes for CAWETTGKGVNTEAFF.

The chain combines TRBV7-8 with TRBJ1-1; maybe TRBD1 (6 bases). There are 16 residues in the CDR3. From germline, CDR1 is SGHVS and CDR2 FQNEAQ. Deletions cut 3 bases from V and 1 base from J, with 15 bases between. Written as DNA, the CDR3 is TGTGCCAGCAGCTTGTTCCGGGACACTAAGAACACTGAAGCTTTCTTT. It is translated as CASSLFRDTKNTEAFF.

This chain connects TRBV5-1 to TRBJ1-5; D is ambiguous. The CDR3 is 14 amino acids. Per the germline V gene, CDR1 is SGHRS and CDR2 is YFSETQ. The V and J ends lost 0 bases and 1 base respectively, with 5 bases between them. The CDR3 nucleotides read TGCGCCAGCAGCTTGGGGGAGAGCAATCAGCCCCAGCATTTT. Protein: CASSLGESNQPQHF.

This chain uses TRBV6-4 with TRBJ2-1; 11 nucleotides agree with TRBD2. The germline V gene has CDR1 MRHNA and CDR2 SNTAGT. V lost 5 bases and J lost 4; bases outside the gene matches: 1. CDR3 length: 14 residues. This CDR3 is CASSTSGRYNEQFF. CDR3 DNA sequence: TGTGCCAGCAGTACTAGCGGGAGATACAATGAGCAGTTCTTC.

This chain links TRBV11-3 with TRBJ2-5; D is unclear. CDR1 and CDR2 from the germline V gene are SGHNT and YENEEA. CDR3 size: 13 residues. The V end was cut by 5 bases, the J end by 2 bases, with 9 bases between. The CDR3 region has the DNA TGTGCCAGCAGCGTTGTAGCACAAGAGACCCAGTACTTC. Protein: CASSVVAQETQYF.

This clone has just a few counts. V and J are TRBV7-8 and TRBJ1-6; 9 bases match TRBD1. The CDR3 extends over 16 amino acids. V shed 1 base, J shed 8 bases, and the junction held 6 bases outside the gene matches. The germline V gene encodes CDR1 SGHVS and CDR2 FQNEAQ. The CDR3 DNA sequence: TGTGCCAGCAGCTTAGTTACAGGGGGCATCGATTCACCCCTCCACTTT. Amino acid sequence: CASSLVTGGIDSPLHF. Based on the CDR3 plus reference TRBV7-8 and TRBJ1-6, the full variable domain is GAGVSQSPRYKVAKRGQDVALRCDPISGHVSLFWYQQALGQGPEFLTYFQNEAQLDKSGLPSDRFFAERPEGSVSTLKIQRTQQEDSAVYLCASSLVTGGIDSPLHFGNGTRLTVT.

CDR3 residues: CASSVAETDTQYF. The CDR3, as DNA: TGTGCCAGCAGTGTCGCAGAAACAGATACGCAGTATTTT. The rearrangement uses TRBV2 and TRBJ2-3; D unresolved. The CDR3 runs 13 residues. CDR1 is SNHLY, CDR2 FYNNEI, per germline. Trimming cost V 4 bases and J 3 bases, with 8 bases left between them.

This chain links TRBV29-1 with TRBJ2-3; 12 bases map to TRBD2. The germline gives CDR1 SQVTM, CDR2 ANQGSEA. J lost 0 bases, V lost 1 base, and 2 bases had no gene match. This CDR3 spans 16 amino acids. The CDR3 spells CSVEGTSGASTDTQYF. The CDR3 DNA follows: TGCAGCGTTGAAGGGACTAGCGGGGCTAGCACAGATACGCAGTATTTT.

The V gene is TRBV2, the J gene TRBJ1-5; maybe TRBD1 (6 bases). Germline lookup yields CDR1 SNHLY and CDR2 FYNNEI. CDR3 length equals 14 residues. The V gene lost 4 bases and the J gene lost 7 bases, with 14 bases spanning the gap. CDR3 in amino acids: CASSGGQRYQPQHF. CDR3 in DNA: TGTGCCAGCAGTGGGGGGCAGAGGTACCAGCCCCAGCATTTT.

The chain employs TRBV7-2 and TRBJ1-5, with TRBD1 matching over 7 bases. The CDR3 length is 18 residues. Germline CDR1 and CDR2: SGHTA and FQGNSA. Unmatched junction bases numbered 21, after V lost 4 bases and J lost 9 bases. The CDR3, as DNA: TGTGCCAGCAGCTCCCGGGGTCCCCGGGACAGACCATTGCTGCCCCAGCATTTT. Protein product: CASSSRGPRDRPLLPQHF.

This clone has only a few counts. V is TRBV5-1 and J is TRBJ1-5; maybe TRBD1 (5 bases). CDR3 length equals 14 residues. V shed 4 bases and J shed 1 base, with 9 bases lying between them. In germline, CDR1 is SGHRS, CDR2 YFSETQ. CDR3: CASSTGLSNQPQHF. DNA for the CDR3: TGCGCCAGCAGCACGGGACTGAGCAATCAGCCCCAGCATTTT.